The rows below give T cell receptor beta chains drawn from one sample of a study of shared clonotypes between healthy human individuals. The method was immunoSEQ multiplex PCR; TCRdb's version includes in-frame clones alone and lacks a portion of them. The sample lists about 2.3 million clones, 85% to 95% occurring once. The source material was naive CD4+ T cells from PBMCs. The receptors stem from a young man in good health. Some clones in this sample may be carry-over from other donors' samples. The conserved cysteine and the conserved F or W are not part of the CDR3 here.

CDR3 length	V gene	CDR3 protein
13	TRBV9	ASSAETGSFPEAF
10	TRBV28	ASSQGPYEQY
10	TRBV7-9	ASSFETDTQY
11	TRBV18	ASSEMQAGEQY
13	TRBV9	ASSVLPDSNQPQH
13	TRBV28	ASSRPMGRSTEAF
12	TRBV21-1	ASTQQGAPETQY
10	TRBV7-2	ASSLSGYEQY
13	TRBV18	ASSPQEGSANEQF
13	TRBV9	ASSERHTGGTEAF
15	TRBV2	ASMAGQGVIGNEKLF
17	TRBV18	ASSPPVGAGGLSYNEQF
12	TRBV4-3	ASSQDGPRQGQY
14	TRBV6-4	ASSDPRDRGPLEQY
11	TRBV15	ATSRVLGNEQY
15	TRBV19	ASSIFVRPWDQETQY
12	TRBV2	ASSEGRTKNIQY
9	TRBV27	ASSLRGELF
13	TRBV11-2	ASSSYATSHYEQY
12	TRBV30	AWSPRQGITEAF
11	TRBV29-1	SARRGSQETQY
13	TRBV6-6	ASSYPLSGNTEAF
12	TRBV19	ASSSGEGITEAF
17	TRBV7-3	ASRSTPGLAGGPTGELF
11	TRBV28	ASRTGQGGKLF
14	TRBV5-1	ASSFTGGARFGELF
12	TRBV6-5	ASSRQAYDTEAF
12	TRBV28	ASSPGLAYNEQF
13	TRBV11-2	ASRSGLAGVATQY
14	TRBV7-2	ASSPRTQRRPDTQY
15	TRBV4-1	ASSQGILGSNAETQY
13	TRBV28	ASRVSGRSANGYT
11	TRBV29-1	SVGQVIMKTQY
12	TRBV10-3	AIRGQGTGEKLF
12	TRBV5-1	ASSRVSSGNTIY
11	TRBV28	ASTSGGQETQY
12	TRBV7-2	ASSLLGALYEQY
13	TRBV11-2	ASSLLGQAYNEQF
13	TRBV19	ASSPDSGKYNEQF
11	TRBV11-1	ASSFSAAETQY
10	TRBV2	ASRGIPETQY
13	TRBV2	ASNLQGGIYNEQF
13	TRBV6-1	ASSELGQGDSPLH
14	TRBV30	AWSPGLAGEKNIQY
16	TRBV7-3	ASSLSTSSGWNTDTQY
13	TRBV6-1	ASTGTGALNQPQH
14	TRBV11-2	ASSKRRGTSTDTQY
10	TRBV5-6	ASSLAGNTIY